These 26 T cell receptor beta chains were all obtained from the same sample, sequenced in a study of read filtering for tumor transcriptome and immune sequencing. Molecular barcoded adaptors covering alpha/delta and beta/gamma chains were used on approximately 400 ng RNA. TCRdb independently ran MiXCR on the reads; one entry per CDR3 protein. The data hold approximately 9,800 distinct CDR3 sequences, with approximately 15% observed a single time. Sequencing used a population of CD138-negative cells sorted from bone marrow. The origin of the receptors is a donor aged 40 or over with multiple myeloma.

The sample holds many counts of this clonotype. This chain connects TRBV29-1 to TRBJ2-3, with TRBD2 matching over 13 bases. Germline CDR1 is SQVTM and CDR2 is ANQGSEA. V dropped 6 bases and J dropped 4; count of bases not matched to a gene: 4. There are 14 residues in the CDR3. The CDR3: CSVRLAGGPDTQYF. The CDR3 DNA follows: TGCAGCGTCAGACTAGCGGGAGGACCAGATACGCAGTATTTT.

This clonotype was seen ten or more times. V usage is TRBV18 and J usage is TRBJ1-1, with a weak D call TRBD1 (6 bases). Trimming removed 6 bases from V and 5 bases from J, with 13 bases in between. This CDR3 contains 13 residues. CDR1 and CDR2 from the germline V gene are KGHSH and LQKENI. The CDR3 DNA sequence: TGTGCCAGCTCTCCGGGGGGCCGGACTGAAGCTTTCTTT. Its protein is CASSPGGRTEAFF.

There are many counts of this clonotype. Relative to the germline gene, one junction end is altered; a read error may explain this. The rearrangement uses TRBV5-1 and TRBJ2-2; maybe TRBD1 (6 bases). Germline V gene data show CDR1 as SGHRS and CDR2 as YFSETQ. The CDR3 has 14 residues. The CDR3 is CASSLAGDTGELFF. The CDR3, as DNA: TGTGCCAGCAGCTTGGCAGGGGACACCGGGGAGCTGTTTTTT.

This clonotype has ten or more counts. The gene calls are TRBV7-6 and TRBJ1-3; 8 bases align to TRBD1. This CDR3 has 15 residues. Germline lookup yields CDR1 SGHVS and CDR2 FNYEAQ. V was clipped by 2 bases and J by 4 bases; unmatched bases: 4. CDR3 in amino acids: CASSLQGARGNTIYF. CDR3 DNA sequence: TGTGCCAGCAGCTTACAGGGGGCGCGCGGAAACACCATATATTTT.

By share, this clonotype ranks as medium-sized. This chain joins TRBV21-1 and TRBJ2-1; no check of the table's D call, TRBD1, against the DNA was made. TRBV21-1 is labeled a pseudogene. The CDR3 runs to 14 residues. The CDR3 DNA reads as TGTGCCAGCAGCAACAAGGGCGGGGACAATGAGCAGTTCTTC. This codes for CASSNKGGDNEQFF.

This clonotype was counted many times. The V gene is TRBV27, the J gene TRBJ1-6; D is perhaps TRBD1 (5 bases). The DNA end favors TRBJ1-1, so the J call may be wrong. The CDR3 runs to 15 residues. Germline CDR1 MNHEY, CDR2 SMNVEV (reference sequence). CDR3 amino acids: CASCLGRGRALEAFF. As DNA, the CDR3 is TGTGCCAGCTGCTTAGGGAGGGGACGTGCCTTGGAGGCTTTCTTT.

On this clonotype itself: A far larger clone is just one base off, so this is likely a read error. J is TRBJ2-5 and V is TRBV11-3, with TRBD2 identical over 10 bases. The CDR3 length is 14 residues. Germline V gene sequence: CDR1 SGHNT, CDR2 YENEEA. Losses at the gene ends were 5 bases for V and 5 bases for J; bases not matched to a gene: 5. The CDR3 loop is CASSLSGRMETQYF. In DNA, the CDR3 is TGTGCCAGCAGCCTTAGCGGGAGGATGGAGACCCAGTACTTC.

Points on this clonotype: A single base separates this from a much larger clone, so it may be a read error. The rearrangement uses TRBV6-5 and TRBJ1-2; perhaps TRBD1 as D (5 bases). This CDR3 spans 15 amino acids. Germline V gene sequence: CDR1 MNHEY, CDR2 SVGAGI. CDR3 residues: CASSDSSLANYGYSF. DNA of the CDR3: TGTGCCAGCAGTGACAGCTCCCTAGCTAACTATGGCTACAGCTTC.

This clonotype was seen many times. The chain joins TRBV7-2 to TRBJ1-4, with D possibly being TRBD1 (6 bases). Germline V gene lookup returns CDR1 SGHTA and CDR2 FQGNSA. The CDR3 has 14 amino acids. V gave up 5 bases and J gave up 14 bases, with 21 bases separating them. The CDR3: CASSPSGTPVGLFF. CDR3 sequence (DNA): TGTGCCAGCAGCCCGTCCGGGACACCGGTCGGGCTGTTTTTT.

This clonotype was counted at least ten times. The gene calls are TRBV20-1 and TRBJ2-2, with D possibly called TRBD1 or TRBD2 (5 bases each). The CDR3 has 13 amino acids. CDR1 and CDR2 from the germline V gene are DFQATT and SNEGSKA (reference sequence). This chain's CDR3 is CAGTAANTGELFF. CDR3 sequence (DNA): TGCGCCGGGACGGCCGCGAACACCGGGGAGCTGTTTTTT.

On this clonotype itself: A read error is likely here: a far larger clone is one base away. The CDR3 sequence: CASSYCGADEQFF. CDR3 nucleotides: TGTGCCAGCAGTTATTGTGGGGCCGATGAGCAGTTCTTC. This chain connects TRBV6-6 to TRBJ2-1; tentative D call: TRBD1 (5 bases). The V and J ends lost 3 bases and 8 bases respectively, with 11 bases between them. Germline loops: CDR1 MNHNY, CDR2 SVGAGI (reference sequence). This CDR3 region has 13 residues.

Many counts were recorded for this clonotype. The V gene is TRBV15, the J gene TRBJ2-5; TRBD2 might be the D (7 bases). The V gene lost 0 bases and the J gene lost 5 bases, with 16 bases spanning the gap. The germline gives CDR1 LNHNV, CDR2 YYDKDF (reference sequence). This CDR3 region has 16 residues. Written as DNA, the CDR3 is TGTGCCACCAGCAGAGATCAAGGGGGGGTACGGGAGACCCAGTACTTC. Amino acid sequence: CATSRDQGGVRETQYF.

Many counts were recorded for this clonotype. The rearrangement uses TRBV21-1 and TRBJ1-3. TRBV21-1 is tagged as a pseudogene. There are 17 residues in the CDR3. The CDR3 DNA reads as TGTGCCAGCAGCAAAGGGGGAGGGTTGGACGCTGGAAACACCATATATTTT. The encoded protein is CASSKGGGLDAGNTIYF.

This clonotype was detected many times. V usage is TRBV6-6 and J usage is TRBJ2-7; D unresolved. The V and J ends lost 0 bases and 4 bases respectively, with 7 bases between them. The CDR3 loop spans 13 amino acids. Germline V gene lookup returns CDR1 MNHNY and CDR2 SVGAGI (reference sequence). This CDR3 reads CASSYSSRYEQYF. In DNA form, the CDR3 reads TGTGCCAGCAGTTACTCCTCAAGGTACGAGCAGTACTTC.

Worth noting for this clonotype: This may be a read error: a much more frequent sequence differs by one nucleotide. The V gene is TRBV2, the J gene TRBJ2-5; D is unclear. Germline V CDR1 and CDR2: SNHLY, FYNNEI. Trimming took off 6 bases at V and 4 bases at J, with 6 bases between the two ends. The CDR3 has 11 amino acids. This chain's CDR3 is CASSVRETQYF. Written as DNA, the CDR3 is TGTGCCAGCAGCGTCCGAGAGACCCAGTACTTC. Combining the CDR3 with reference TRBV2 and TRBJ2-5 gives the whole variable domain EPEVTQTPSHQVTQMGQEVILRCVPISNHLYFYWYRQILGQKVEFLVSFYNNEISEKSEIFDDQFSVERPDGSNFTLKIRSTKLEDSAMYFCASSVRETQYFGPGTRLLVL.

The table lists this clonotype with many counts. The chain combines TRBV5-1 with TRBJ1-1; D is perhaps TRBD1 (5 bases). CDR1 SGHRS and CDR2 YFSETQ come from the germline V gene. The V and J ends lost 0 bases and 1 base respectively, with 10 bases between them. This CDR3 is 15 amino acids long. The CDR3 DNA reads TGCGCCAGCAGCTTGGGCTGGACAACGAACACTGAAGCTTTCTTT. Translating it yields CASSLGWTTNTEAFF.

This clonotype was observed at least ten times. CDR3 residues: CASSSQFYEQYF. The CDR3 DNA is TGTGCCAGCAGCTCCCAGTTTTACGAGCAGTACTTC. This sequence joins TRBV7-9 and TRBJ2-7, with D uncertain. CDR1 is SEHNR, CDR2 FQNEAQ, per germline (reference sequence). This CDR3 has 12 residues. The V gene lost 4 bases and the J gene lost 4 bases, with 8 bases spanning the gap.

The table lists this clonotype with a few counts. This likely came from a read error, as a far larger clone is one base away. Given the absence of the conserved phenylalanine or tryptophan at the CDR3 end, a read error is likely. This chain uses TRBV7-6 with TRBJ2-3; 8 positions match TRBD2. The germline V gene has CDR1 SGHVS and CDR2 FNYEAQ. V trimming: 4 bases; J trimming: 6 bases; junction bases outside the gene matches: 15. This CDR3 spans 17 amino acids. The CDR3, as DNA: TGTGCCAGCAGCTCGACCCTCGGAGCGGGAGTATTGGATACGCAGTATTTA. Translation gives CASSSTLGAGVLDTQYL.

In its sample, this clonotype was seen a few times. The chain employs TRBV20-1 and TRBJ1-1, with D possibly TRBD1 on 6 matching bases. V lost 6 bases, J lost 11 bases, and 19 bases lay in between. Germline V gene data show CDR1 as DFQATT and CDR2 as SNEGSKA (reference sequence). CDR3 length: 12 residues. The DNA of the CDR3 is TGCAGTGCCCAGAGGGGGGCGGAGGGGGCTTTCTTT. Amino acid sequence: CSAQRGAEGAFF.

This clonotype was seen only a few times. This chain links TRBV28 with TRBJ2-5; D is undetermined. V lost 4 bases, J lost 2 bases, and 14 bases lay in between. Germline V gives CDR1 MDHEN, CDR2 SYDVKM. This CDR3 is 15 amino acids long. The CDR3: CASSSPSGAQETQYF. The DNA for the CDR3 is TGTGCCAGCAGTTCCCCCTCCGGAGCTCAAGAGACCCAGTACTTC.

This clonotype was recorded many times. This rearrangement joins TRBV4-1 to TRBJ2-7, with D possibly matching TRBD2 (5 bases). CDR1 and CDR2 (germline): MGHRA, YSYEKL. Trimming left V 0 bases short and J 0 bases short, with 9 bases between. The CDR3 spans 15 residues. CDR3 in DNA: TGCGCCAGCAGCCAAGATCGGACTCCCTCCTACGAGCAGTACTTC. The encoded protein is CASSQDRTPSYEQYF.

This clonotype has a count of ten or more. The chain combines TRBV12-3 or TRBV12-4 with TRBJ1-6; 9 nucleotides align to TRBD1. J lost 9 bases, V lost 6 bases, and 9 bases had no gene match. The CDR3 contains 15 residues. Here the CDR3 DNA reads TGTGCCAGCAGCTCGGCGCCGGGACAGGGTTCACCCCTCCACTTT. The encoded protein is CASSSAPGQGSPLHF.

This clonotype was counted ten times or more. The chain combines TRBV28 with TRBJ1-2; TRBD1 might be the D (5 bases). Trimming cost V 7 bases and J 0 bases, with 9 bases left between them. The CDR3 is 13 residues long. The V gene's germline CDR1 is MDHEN and CDR2 SYDVKM. CDR3 coding DNA: TGTGCCAGCATGGACACGGCTAACTATGGCTACACCTTC. Residues: CASMDTANYGYTF.

Ten or more counts support this clonotype. The V call is TRBV6-6, the J call TRBJ1-5, with a possible D match to TRBD1 (5 bases). The V gene's germline CDR1 is MNHNY and CDR2 SVGAGI (reference sequence). V lost 5 bases, J lost 9 bases, and 14 bases lay in between. CDR3 size: 13 residues. The CDR3 sequence: CASSGGEVWPQHF. CDR3 sequence (DNA): TGTGCCAGCAGTGGGGGGGAGGTATGGCCCCAGCATTTT.

This clonotype was seen ten or more times. The chain uses TRBV20-1 and TRBJ1-5; 11 nucleotides align to TRBD1. The germline V gene has CDR1 DFQATT and CDR2 SNEGSKA (reference sequence). The CDR3 sequence is 15 residues long. After removal of 4 bases from V and 8 bases from J, the junction contained 10 bases not matched to a gene. The CDR3 sequence: CSATTGTGGREPQHF. CDR3 DNA sequence: TGCAGTGCTACCACCGGGACAGGGGGGAGAGAGCCCCAGCATTTT.

The chain joins TRBV6-1 to TRBJ2-1; 8 bases are a match to TRBD2. CDR1 is MNHNS, CDR2 SASEGT, per germline. The V gene end was trimmed by 2 bases and the J gene end by 10 bases; junction bases not matched to a gene: 13. This CDR3 spans 16 amino acids. The DNA for the CDR3 is TGTGCCAGCAGTGAACCGTGGCGGGGGGTGAAGAACGAGCAGTTCTTC. Protein: CASSEPWRGVKNEQFF.